This T cell receptor (beta chain) was recovered during a study of CD8+CD57+ T cells in acquired aplastic anemia. Study at large: Sorted CD4+ plus CD8+ cells gave DNA averaging about 3.2 ug. Study-level findings and limits: Patients and controls shared about 27 CD8+ CDR3 sequences.

This clonotype was picked up a small number of times. Antigen specificity is unknown. Genomic DNA, the template, was used for profiling of the TCR beta VDJ and CDR3. One entry per CDR3 protein, called by TCRdb with MiXCR from the reads. The data hold 400,000 to 500,000 distinct CDR3 sequences, with 65% to 75% observed a single time. The V end was cut by 11 bases, the J end by 6 bases, with 16 bases between. The CDR3 has 12 residues. CDR1 ENHRY and CDR2 SYGVKD come from the germline V gene. The chain couples TRBV10-3 to TRBJ1-2; D not resolved. The specimen sequenced was sorted CD4+, CD8+, or CD8+CD57+ T cells (not recorded which) from PBMCs. This TCR derives from a human donor in good health, serving as a control. CDR3 sequence: CACGYREDGYTF. The CDR3 bases are TGTGCCTGCGGTTACCGGGAAGATGGCTACACCTTC.